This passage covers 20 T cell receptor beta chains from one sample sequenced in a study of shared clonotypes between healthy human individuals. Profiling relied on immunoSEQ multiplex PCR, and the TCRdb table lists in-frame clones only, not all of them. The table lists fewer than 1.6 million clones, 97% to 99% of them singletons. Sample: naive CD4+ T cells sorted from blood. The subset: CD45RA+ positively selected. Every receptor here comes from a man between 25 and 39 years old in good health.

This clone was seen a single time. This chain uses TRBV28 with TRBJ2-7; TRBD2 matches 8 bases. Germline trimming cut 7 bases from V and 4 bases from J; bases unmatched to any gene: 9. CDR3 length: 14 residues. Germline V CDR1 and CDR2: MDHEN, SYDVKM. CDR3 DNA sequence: TGTGCCAGCACCAGCGGGAGTCTCGGGTACGAGCAGTACTTC. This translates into CASTSGSLGYEQYF.

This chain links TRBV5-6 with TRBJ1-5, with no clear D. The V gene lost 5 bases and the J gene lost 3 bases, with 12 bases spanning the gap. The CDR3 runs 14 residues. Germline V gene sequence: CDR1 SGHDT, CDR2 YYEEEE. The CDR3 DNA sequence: TGTGCCAGCAGTCGGGAAGGGATCAATCAGCCCCAGCATTTT. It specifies CASSREGINQPQHF.

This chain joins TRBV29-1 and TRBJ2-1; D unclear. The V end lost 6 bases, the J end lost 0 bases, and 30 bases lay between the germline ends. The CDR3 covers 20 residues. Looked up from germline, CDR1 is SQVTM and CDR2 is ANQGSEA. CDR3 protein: CSVGHTRGNQTLSSYNEQFF. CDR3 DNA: TGCAGCGTGGGCCACACACGTGGAAACCAAACCTTAAGCTCCTACAATGAGCAGTTCTTC.

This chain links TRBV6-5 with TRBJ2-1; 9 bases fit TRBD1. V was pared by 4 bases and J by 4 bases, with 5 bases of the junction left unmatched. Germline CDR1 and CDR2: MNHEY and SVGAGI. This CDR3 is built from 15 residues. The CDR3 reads CASSLGQGPYNEQFF. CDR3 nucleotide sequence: TGTGCCAGCAGTTTGGGACAGGGCCCTTACAATGAGCAGTTCTTC.

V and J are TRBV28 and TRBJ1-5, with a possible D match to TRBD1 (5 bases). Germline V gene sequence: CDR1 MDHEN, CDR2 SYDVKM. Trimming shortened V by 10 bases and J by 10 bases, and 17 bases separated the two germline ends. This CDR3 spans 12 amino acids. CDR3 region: CATSGRVGPQHF. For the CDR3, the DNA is TGTGCCACCTCAGGCAGGGTTGGCCCCCAGCATTTT.

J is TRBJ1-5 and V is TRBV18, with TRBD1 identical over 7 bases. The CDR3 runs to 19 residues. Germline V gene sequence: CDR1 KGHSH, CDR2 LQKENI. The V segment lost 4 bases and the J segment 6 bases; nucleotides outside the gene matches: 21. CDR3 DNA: TGTGCCAGCTCACGGGACGGGAGACAGGGTTTGGAGGGAGTTCAGCCCCAGCATTTT. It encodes CASSRDGRQGLEGVQPQHF.

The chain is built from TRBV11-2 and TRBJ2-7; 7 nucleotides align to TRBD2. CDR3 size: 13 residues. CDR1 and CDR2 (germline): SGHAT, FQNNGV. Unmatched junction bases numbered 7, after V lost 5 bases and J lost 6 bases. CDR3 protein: CASSQSGGTEQYF. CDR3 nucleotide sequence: TGTGCCAGCAGCCAATCCGGGGGGACCGAGCAGTACTTC.

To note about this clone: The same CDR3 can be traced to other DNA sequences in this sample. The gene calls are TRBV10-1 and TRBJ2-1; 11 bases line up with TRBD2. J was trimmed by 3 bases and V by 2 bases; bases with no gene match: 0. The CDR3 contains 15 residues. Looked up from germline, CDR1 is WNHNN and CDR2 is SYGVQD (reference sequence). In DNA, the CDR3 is TGCGCCAGCAGTGAGGGGACTAGCGGCTACAATGAGCAGTTCTTC. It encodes CASSEGTSGYNEQFF.

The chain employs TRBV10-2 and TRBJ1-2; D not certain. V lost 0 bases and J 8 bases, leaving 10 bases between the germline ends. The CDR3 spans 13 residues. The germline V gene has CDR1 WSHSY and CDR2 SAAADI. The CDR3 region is CASSESRARGYTF. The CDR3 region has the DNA TGCGCCAGCAGTGAGTCAAGGGCTCGCGGCTACACCTTC.

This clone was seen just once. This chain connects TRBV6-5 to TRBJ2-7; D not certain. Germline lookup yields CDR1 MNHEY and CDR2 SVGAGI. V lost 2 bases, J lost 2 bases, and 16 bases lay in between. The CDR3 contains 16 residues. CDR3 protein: CASSYRGGAVPYEQYF. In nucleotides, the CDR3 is TGTGCCAGCAGTTACCGAGGCGGTGCGGTTCCCTACGAGCAGTACTTC.

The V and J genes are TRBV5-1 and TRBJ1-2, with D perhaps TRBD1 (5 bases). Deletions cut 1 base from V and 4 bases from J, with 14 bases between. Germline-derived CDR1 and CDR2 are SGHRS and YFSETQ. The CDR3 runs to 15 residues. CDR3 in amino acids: CASSLHGALGYGYTF. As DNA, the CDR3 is TGCGCCAGCAGCTTGCACGGGGCGCTGGGCTATGGCTACACCTTC. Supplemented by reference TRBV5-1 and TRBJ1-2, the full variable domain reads KAGVTQTPRYLIKTRGQQVTLSCSPISGHRSVSWYQQTPGQGLQFLFEYFSETQRNKGNFPGRFSGRQFSNSRSEMNVSTLELGDSALYLCASSLHGALGYGYTFGSGTRLTVV.

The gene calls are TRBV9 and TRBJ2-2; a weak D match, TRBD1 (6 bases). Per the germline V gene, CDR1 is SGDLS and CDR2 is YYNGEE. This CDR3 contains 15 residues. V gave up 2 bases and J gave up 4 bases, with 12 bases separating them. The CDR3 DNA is TGTGCCAGCAGCGTGGCCAGGGGTACCACCGGGGAGCTGTTTTTT. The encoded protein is CASSVARGTTGELFF.

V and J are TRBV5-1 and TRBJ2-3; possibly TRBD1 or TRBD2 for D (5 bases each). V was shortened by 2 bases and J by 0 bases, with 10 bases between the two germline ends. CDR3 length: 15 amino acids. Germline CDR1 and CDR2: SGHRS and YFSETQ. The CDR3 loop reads CASSFRDGSTDTQYF. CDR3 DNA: TGCGCCAGCAGCTTCCGGGACGGGAGCACAGATACGCAGTATTTT.

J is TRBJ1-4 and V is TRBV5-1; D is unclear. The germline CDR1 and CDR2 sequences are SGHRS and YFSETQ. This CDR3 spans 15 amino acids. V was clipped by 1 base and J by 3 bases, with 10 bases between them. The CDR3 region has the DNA TGCGCCAGCAGCTTGACGATTTTAGCTAATGAAAAACTGTTTTTT. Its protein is CASSLTILANEKLFF. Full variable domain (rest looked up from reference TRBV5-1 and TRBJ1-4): KAGVTQTPRYLIKTRGQQVTLSCSPISGHRSVSWYQQTPGQGLQFLFEYFSETQRNKGNFPGRFSGRQFSNSRSEMNVSTLELGDSALYLCASSLTILANEKLFFGSGTQLSVL.

CDR3 in amino acids: CASSRTGTPFSGANVLTF. CDR3 bases: TGTGCCAGCAGTCGTACCGGGACACCATTCTCTGGGGCCAACGTCCTGACTTTC. The chain joins TRBV9 to TRBJ2-6; a weak D match, TRBD1 (6 bases). There are 18 residues in the CDR3. V was trimmed by 5 bases and J by 0 bases, leaving 18 bases between them. Germline loops: CDR1 SGDLS, CDR2 YYNGEE.

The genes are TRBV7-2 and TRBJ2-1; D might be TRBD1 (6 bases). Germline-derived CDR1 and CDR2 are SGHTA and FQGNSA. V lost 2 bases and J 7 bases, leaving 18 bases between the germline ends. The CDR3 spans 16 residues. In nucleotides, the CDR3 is TGTGCCAGCAGCTTATTGGCCCTGGGACAACTAAATGAGCAGTTCTTC. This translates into CASSLLALGQLNEQFF. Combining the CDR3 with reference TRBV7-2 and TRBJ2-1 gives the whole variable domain GAGVSQSPSNKVTEKGKDVELRCDPISGHTALYWYRQSLGQGLEFLIYFQGNSAPDKSGLPSDRFSAERTGGSVSTLTIQRTQQEDSAVYLCASSLLALGQLNEQFFGPGTRLTVL.

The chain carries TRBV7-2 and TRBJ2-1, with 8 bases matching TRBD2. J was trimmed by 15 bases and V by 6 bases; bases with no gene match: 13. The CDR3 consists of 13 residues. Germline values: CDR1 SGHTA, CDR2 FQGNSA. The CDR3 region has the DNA TGTGCCAGCAGGACTCCGGGACTAGGCGAACTGTTCTTC. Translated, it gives CASRTPGLGELFF.

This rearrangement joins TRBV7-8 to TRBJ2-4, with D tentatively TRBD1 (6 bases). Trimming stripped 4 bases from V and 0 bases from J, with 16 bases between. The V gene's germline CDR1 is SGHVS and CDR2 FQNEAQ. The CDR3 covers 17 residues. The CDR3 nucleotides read TGTGCCAGCAGCTCCACGAGGACAGCTATAGCCAAAAACATTCAGTACTTC. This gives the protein CASSSTRTAIAKNIQYF.

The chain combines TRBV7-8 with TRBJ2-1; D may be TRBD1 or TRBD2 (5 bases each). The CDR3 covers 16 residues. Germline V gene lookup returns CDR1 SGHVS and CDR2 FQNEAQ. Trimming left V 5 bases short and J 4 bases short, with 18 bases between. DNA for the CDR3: TGTGCCAGCAGCAGGGGCCGCGGGCTCACATACAATGAGCAGTTCTTC. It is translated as CASSRGRGLTYNEQFF.

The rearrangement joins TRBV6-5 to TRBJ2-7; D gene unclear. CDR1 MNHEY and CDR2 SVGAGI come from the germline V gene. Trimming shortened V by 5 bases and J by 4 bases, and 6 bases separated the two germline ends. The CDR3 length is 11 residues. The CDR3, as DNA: TGTGCCAGCAGTCAGAATTACGAGCAGTACTTC. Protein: CASSQNYEQYF.